The next 3 T cell receptor beta chains were all read from a single sample in a study of identical twins. Using its own MiXCR run on the 5' RACE reads, TCRdb lists one record per CDR3 protein. The sample lists around 1.7 million distinct CDR3 sequences, under 35% occurring once. The sequenced sample was cord blood. The source is a newborn girl in good health.

This sequence joins TRBV20-1 and TRBJ2-5; 8 bases map to TRBD2. The CDR3 is 15 residues long. Germline loops: CDR1 DFQATT, CDR2 SNEGSKA (reference sequence). V lost 6 bases and J lost 11; bases outside the gene matches: 20. This CDR3 is CSAAQRGSSYNEQYF. The CDR3 DNA is TGCAGTGCGGCTCAGCGGGGGAGCTCCTACAATGAGCAGTACTTC.

This clonotype appeared a few times. V and J are TRBV6-6 and TRBJ1-2, with D possibly being TRBD1 (6 bases). Per the germline V gene, CDR1 is MNHNY and CDR2 is SVGAGI (reference sequence). V lost 5 bases to trimming and J lost 0 bases, with 16 bases between them. The CDR3 length is 16 residues. CDR3 in amino acids: CASSQGRGGSNYGYTF. In DNA, the CDR3 is TGTGCCAGCAGTCAGGGGCGGGGAGGGTCTAACTATGGCTACACCTTC.

The chain couples TRBV30 to TRBJ1-2, with TRBD1 as a possible D gene (6 bases). Trimming left V 4 bases short and J 7 bases short, with 19 bases between. The germline CDR1 and CDR2 sequences are GTSNPN and SVGIG (reference sequence). The CDR3 runs 14 residues. DNA for the CDR3: TGTGCCTGGACCTTGGGGCACAGGGTCGGTGGCTACACCTTC. Residues: CAWTLGHRVGGYTF.